Each of the 22 T cell receptor beta chains below was sequenced from the same sample in a study of Graves' ophthalmopathy and Graves' hyperthyroidism. Scientists amplified the TCR beta CDR3 regions from RNA transcripts. Scientists carried out first-round RT-PCR using HTBI primers and then a second-round multiplex PCR. TCRdb redid the calling of the multiplex PCR reads with MiXCR, one entry per CDR3 protein. The sample holds about 1.2 million distinct CDR3 sequences, 36% seen once. The sequenced sample was peripheral blood or thyroid tissue (not recorded which). Receptors were obtained from an adult man with Graves' hyperthyroidism.

This clonotype was observed many times. The rearrangement uses TRBV12-3 or TRBV12-4 and TRBJ1-1; weak D call: TRBD1 (5 bases). This CDR3 is built from 13 residues. The V and J ends lost 6 bases and 1 base respectively, with 9 bases between them. The CDR3 coding sequence is TGTGCCAGCAGGGGGACCGCGAACACTGAAGCTTTCTTT. As protein: CASRGTANTEAFF.

The V gene is TRBV5-6, the J gene TRBJ2-7; D remains unclear. Germline lookup yields CDR1 SGHDT and CDR2 YYEEEE. The V gene lost 1 base and the J gene lost 1 base, with 9 bases spanning the gap. CDR3 length: 14 residues. The CDR3 DNA is TGTGCCAGCAGCTTGTCTTACCGTTCCTACGAGCAGTACTTC. Protein: CASSLSYRSYEQYF.

This clonotype appeared many times. V is TRBV7-9 and J is TRBJ1-3, with D maybe TRBD1 (6 bases). The CDR3 extends over 16 amino acids. The V gene's germline CDR1 is SEHNR and CDR2 FQNEAQ (reference sequence). The V end lost 6 bases, the J end lost 6 bases, and 21 bases lay between the germline ends. The CDR3 spells CASSYGTSGFENTIYF. CDR3 sequence (DNA): TGTGCCAGCAGTTACGGGACATCGGGCTTCGAAAACACCATATATTTT.

This chain links TRBV2 with TRBJ2-6; D perhaps matches TRBD1 (6 bases). Looked up from germline, CDR1 is SNHLY and CDR2 is FYNNEI. The V gene lost 8 bases and the J gene lost 0 bases, with 8 bases spanning the gap. This CDR3 contains 14 residues. This CDR3 reads CASEQGSGANVLTF. CDR3 bases: TGTGCCAGCGAACAGGGCTCTGGGGCCAACGTCCTGACTTTC.

Notes on this clonotype: A junction end diverges from the germline sequence, so it may reflect a read error. V usage is TRBV9 and J usage is TRBJ2-6; D is unresolved. The CDR3 contains 11 residues. Germline V gives CDR1 SGDLS, CDR2 YYNGEE. CDR3 amino acids: CASRLGATEAF. CDR3 in DNA: TGTGCCAGCAGACTGGGCGCCACTGAAGCTTTC.

The chain links TRBV6-6 to TRBJ2-5; perhaps TRBD2 as D (6 bases). Germline V gene sequence: CDR1 MNHNY, CDR2 SVGAGI (reference sequence). The CDR3 loop spans 17 amino acids. V dropped 2 bases and J dropped 1 base, with 17 bases sitting between them. As DNA, the CDR3 is TGTGCCAGCAGTTACGTGCTGAGGTTCGGGAGCCAAGAGACCCAGTACTTC. Amino acid sequence: CASSYVLRFGSQETQYF.

The rearrangement uses TRBV12-3 or TRBV12-4 and TRBJ1-1, with D unclear. Between the trimmed V and J ends, which lost 7 bases and 7 bases, there was a span of 10 bases. CDR3 length: 11 residues. CDR3 loop: CASTPRSEAFF. The CDR3 region has the DNA TGTGCCAGCACCCCGCGGAGTGAAGCTTTCTTT.

This clonotype turned up a few times. The chain carries TRBV20-1 and TRBJ2-7; 7 bases agree with TRBD1. Germline lookup yields CDR1 DFQATT and CDR2 SNEGSKA (reference sequence). The CDR3 is 18 residues long. Trimming cost V 3 bases and J 2 bases; bases outside gene matches: 19. The CDR3 sequence is CSARALKGQRGSAYEQYF. CDR3 in DNA: TGCAGTGCTAGGGCCTTAAAGGGACAGCGAGGTTCAGCCTACGAGCAGTACTTC.

The table lists this clonotype with a few counts. The rearrangement links TRBV11-2 to TRBJ1-4; TRBD1 might be the D (5 bases). The CDR3 sequence is 16 residues long. Trimming took off 3 bases at V and 4 bases at J, with 15 bases between the two ends. The germline V gene has CDR1 SGHAT and CDR2 FQNNGV. CDR3 region: CASSFQAGTVNEKLFF. Here the CDR3 DNA reads TGTGCCAGCAGCTTTCAGGCCGGGACGGTTAATGAAAAACTGTTTTTT.

This clonotype was counted many times. The chain carries TRBV7-2 and TRBJ1-2; 7 bases fit TRBD1. Germline V gene data show CDR1 as SGHTA and CDR2 as FQGNSA. The CDR3 has 14 amino acids. V shed 0 bases and J 6 bases; nucleotides not matched to a gene: 4. In DNA, the CDR3 is TGTGCCAGCAGCTTAGCGCGGGGACAGAATGGCTACACCTTC. Translation gives CASSLARGQNGYTF.

The chain joins TRBV10-3 to TRBJ2-5, with TRBD2 matching 12 bases. This CDR3 is built from 16 residues. Germline V CDR1 and CDR2: ENHRY, SYGVKD. V shed 6 bases, J shed 0 bases, and the junction held 5 bases outside the gene matches. CDR3 in amino acids: CAIRDTSGRYQETQYF. For the CDR3, the DNA is TGTGCCATCAGAGACACTAGCGGGAGGTACCAAGAGACCCAGTACTTC.

The chain recombines TRBV7-8 with TRBJ1-5, with D possibly being TRBD1 (5 bases). The CDR3 has 14 amino acids. Trimming stripped 4 bases from V and 2 bases from J, with 9 bases between. Germline lookup yields CDR1 SGHVS and CDR2 FQNEAQ. The CDR3 coding sequence is TGTGCCAGCAGCTCATGGGACGGCAATCAGCCCCAGCATTTT. Residues: CASSSWDGNQPQHF.

This clonotype was counted many times. The J gene is TRBJ2-7, the V gene TRBV7-9; 12 bases are shared with TRBD2. The J segment lost 1 base and the V segment lost 1 base, leaving 5 bases of the junction unmatched. Germline V gene sequence: CDR1 SEHNR, CDR2 FQNEAQ (reference sequence). The CDR3 runs to 17 residues. As DNA, the CDR3 is TGTGCCAGCAGCTTAGGGGGACTAGCGGGCCTGTCCTACGAGCAGTACTTC. Protein: CASSLGGLAGLSYEQYF.

This clonotype was recorded at least ten times. V gene TRBV7-9 combines with J gene TRBJ1-2; TRBD1 agrees at 8 bases. The CDR3 is made up of 17 amino acids. Per the germline V gene, CDR1 is SEHNR and CDR2 is FQNEAQ (reference sequence). The trim removed 4 bases at V and 2 bases at J, leaving 12 bases unmatched. CDR3 DNA sequence: TGTGCCAGCAGCTCACGACGAACGACAGGGGACAACTATGGCTACACCTTC. Translating it yields CASSSRRTTGDNYGYTF.

This rearrangement joins TRBV7-2 to TRBJ2-2; no clear D. The V gene's germline CDR1 is SGHTA and CDR2 FQGNSA. V lost 6 bases to trimming and J lost 3 bases, with 20 bases between them. The CDR3 runs 17 residues. The CDR3 nucleotides are TGTGCCAGCAGGGATCCCTCCCGCGCCAGCTACACCGGGGAGCTGTTTTTT. Its translation: CASRDPSRASYTGELFF. The complete variable domain, with remaining parts taken from reference TRBV7-2 and TRBJ2-2, reads GAGVSQSPSNKVTEKGKDVELRCDPISGHTALYWYRQSLGQGLEFLIYFQGNSAPDKSGLPSDRFSAERTGGSVSTLTIQRTQQEDSAVYLCASRDPSRASYTGELFFGEGSRLTVL.

In this sample, this clonotype turned up a few times. The chain uses TRBV20-1 and TRBJ2-7; D call uncertain. Germline values: CDR1 DFQATT, CDR2 SNEGSKA (reference sequence). CDR3 length: 13 amino acids. Deletions cut 3 bases from V and 3 bases from J, with 12 bases between. The CDR3 DNA follows: TGCAGTGCTAGTACTATCACAAACTACGAGCAGTACTTC. Its translation is CSASTITNYEQYF.

This clonotype was found many times. The rearrangement joins TRBV6-5 to TRBJ2-7; 7 nucleotides line up with TRBD2. CDR1 is MNHEY and CDR2 is SVGAGI in the germline V gene. CDR3 length: 13 residues. V dropped 2 bases and J dropped 3; count of bases not matched to a gene: 1. In nucleotides, the CDR3 is TGTGCCAGCAGTTACAGCGGGAACTACGAGCAGTACTTC. Amino acids: CASSYSGNYEQYF.

Concerning this clonotype: Being one base from a much bigger clone, this may be a read error. This sequence joins TRBV6-5 and TRBJ1-2; tentative D call: TRBD1 (6 bases). The CDR3 is made up of 13 amino acids. CDR1 is MNHEY and CDR2 is SVGAGI in the germline V gene. Written as DNA, the CDR3 is TGTGTCAGCAGTTACGGGACAATCTATGGCTACACCTTC. As protein: CVSSYGTIYGYTF.

This chain's CDR3 is CASSGTVGSYEQYF. In nucleotides, the CDR3 is TGCGCCAGCAGTGGGACCGTTGGAAGCTACGAGCAGTACTTC. The genes are TRBV10-2 and TRBJ2-7; D is uncertain. The germline CDR1 and CDR2 sequences are WSHSY and SAAADI. CDR3 length: 14 residues. V lost 4 bases and J lost 3, with 13 bases in between.

V is TRBV29-1 and J is TRBJ1-4, with D possibly being TRBD1 (6 bases). CDR1 and CDR2 (germline): SQVTM, ANQGSEA. There are 16 residues in the CDR3. V was cut by 3 bases and J by 7 bases, with 21 bases left in between. The CDR3 DNA sequence: TGCAGCGTTGAGAGGGGCGTGGCAGGAGGGGGTGAAAAACTGTTTTTT. Protein: CSVERGVAGGGEKLFF.

This clonotype has at least ten counts. The CDR3: CASSLLGHQPQHF. CDR3 sequence (DNA): TGTGCCAGCAGCTTACTGGGTCATCAGCCCCAGCATTTT. J is TRBJ1-5 and V is TRBV13; D not resolved. Trimming shortened V by 2 bases and J by 5 bases, and 7 bases separated the two germline ends. This CDR3 region has 13 residues. The V gene's germline CDR1 is PRHDT and CDR2 FYEKMQ (reference sequence).

This clonotype showed up many times. The V and J genes are TRBV7-6 and TRBJ1-1, with 10 nucleotides matching TRBD1. Germline loops: CDR1 SGHVS, CDR2 FNYEAQ. J gave up 13 bases and V 3 bases, and 5 bases lay outside the gene matches. The CDR3 totals 12 residues. The CDR3 spells CASSLGTGEVFF. DNA for the CDR3: TGTGCCAGCAGCTTGGGGACAGGGGAGGTTTTCTTT.